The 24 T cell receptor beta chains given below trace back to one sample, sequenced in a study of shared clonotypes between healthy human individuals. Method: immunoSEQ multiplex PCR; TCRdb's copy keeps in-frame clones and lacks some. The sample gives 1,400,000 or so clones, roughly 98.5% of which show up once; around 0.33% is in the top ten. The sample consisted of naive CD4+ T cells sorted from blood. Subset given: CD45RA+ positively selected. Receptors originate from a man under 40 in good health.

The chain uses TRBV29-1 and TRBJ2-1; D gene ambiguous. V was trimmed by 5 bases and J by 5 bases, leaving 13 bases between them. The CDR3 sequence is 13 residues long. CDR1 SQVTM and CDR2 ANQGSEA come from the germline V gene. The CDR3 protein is CSVFYSLNNEQFF. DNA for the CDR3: TGCAGCGTTTTCTATAGCCTCAACAATGAGCAGTTCTTC.

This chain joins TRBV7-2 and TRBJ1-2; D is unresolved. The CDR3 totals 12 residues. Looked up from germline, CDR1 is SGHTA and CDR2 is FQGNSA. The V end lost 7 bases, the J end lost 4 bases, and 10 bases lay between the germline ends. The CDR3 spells CASNGKTYGYTF. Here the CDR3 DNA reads TGTGCCAGCAACGGAAAGACCTATGGCTACACCTTC. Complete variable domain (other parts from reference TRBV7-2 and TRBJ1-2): GAGVSQSPSNKVTEKGKDVELRCDPISGHTALYWYRQSLGQGLEFLIYFQGNSAPDKSGLPSDRFSAERTGGSVSTLTIQRTQQEDSAVYLCASNGKTYGYTFGSGTRLTVV.

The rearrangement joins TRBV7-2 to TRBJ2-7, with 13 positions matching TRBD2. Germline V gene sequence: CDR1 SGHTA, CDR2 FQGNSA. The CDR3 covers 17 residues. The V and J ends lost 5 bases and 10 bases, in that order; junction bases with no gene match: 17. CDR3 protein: CASSLRGTSGTWEEQYF. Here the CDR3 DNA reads TGTGCCAGCAGCCTCCGGGGGACTAGCGGGACATGGGAAGAACAGTACTTC.

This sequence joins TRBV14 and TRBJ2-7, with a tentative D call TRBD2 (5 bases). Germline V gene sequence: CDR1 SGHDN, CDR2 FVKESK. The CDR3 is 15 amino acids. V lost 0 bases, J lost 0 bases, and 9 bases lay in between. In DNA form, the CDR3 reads TGTGCCAGCAGCCAAGACCCCGGACTCTCCTACGAGCAGTACTTC. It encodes CASSQDPGLSYEQYF.

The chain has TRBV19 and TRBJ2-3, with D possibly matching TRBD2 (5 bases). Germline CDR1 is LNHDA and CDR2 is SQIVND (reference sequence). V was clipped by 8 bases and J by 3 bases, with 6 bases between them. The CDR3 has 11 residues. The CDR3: CASGETDTQYF. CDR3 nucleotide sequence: TGTGCCAGTGGGGAGACAGATACGCAGTATTTT. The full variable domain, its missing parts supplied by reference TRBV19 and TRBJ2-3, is DGGITQSPKYLFRKEGQNVTLSCEQNLNHDAMYWYRQDPGQGLRLIYYSQIVNDFQKGDIAEGYSVSREKKESFPLTVTSAQKNPTAFYLCASGETDTQYFGPGTRLTVL.

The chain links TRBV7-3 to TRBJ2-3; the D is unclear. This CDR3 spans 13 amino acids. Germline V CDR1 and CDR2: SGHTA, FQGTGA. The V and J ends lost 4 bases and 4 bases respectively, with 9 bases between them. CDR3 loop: CASSSGTPDTQYF. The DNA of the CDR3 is TGTGCCAGCAGCTCAGGTACCCCAGATACGCAGTATTTT. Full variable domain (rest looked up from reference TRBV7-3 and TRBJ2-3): GAGVSQTPSNKVTEKGKYVELRCDPISGHTALYWYRQSLGQGPEFLIYFQGTGAADDSGLPNDRFFAVRPEGSVSTLKIQRTERGDSAVYLCASSSGTPDTQYFGPGTRLTVL.

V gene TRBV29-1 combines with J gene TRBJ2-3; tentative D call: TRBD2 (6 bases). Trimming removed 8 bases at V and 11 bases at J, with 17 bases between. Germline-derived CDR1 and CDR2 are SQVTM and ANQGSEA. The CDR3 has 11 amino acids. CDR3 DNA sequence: TGCAGCTACAGTTTGGGACTGAAGCAGTATTTT. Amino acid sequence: CSYSLGLKQYF.

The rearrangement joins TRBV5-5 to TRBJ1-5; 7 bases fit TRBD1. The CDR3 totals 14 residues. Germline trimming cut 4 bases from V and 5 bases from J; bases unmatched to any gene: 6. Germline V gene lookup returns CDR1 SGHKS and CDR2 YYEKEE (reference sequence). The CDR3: CASSQTTGDQPQHF. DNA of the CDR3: TGTGCCAGCAGCCAGACCACAGGGGATCAGCCCCAGCATTTT.

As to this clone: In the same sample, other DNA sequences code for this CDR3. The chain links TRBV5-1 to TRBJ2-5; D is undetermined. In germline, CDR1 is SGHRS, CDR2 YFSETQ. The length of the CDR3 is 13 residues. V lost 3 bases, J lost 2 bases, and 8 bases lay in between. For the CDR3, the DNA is TGCGCCAGCAGCTCCACCCCACAAGAGACCCAGTACTTC. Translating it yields CASSSTPQETQYF.

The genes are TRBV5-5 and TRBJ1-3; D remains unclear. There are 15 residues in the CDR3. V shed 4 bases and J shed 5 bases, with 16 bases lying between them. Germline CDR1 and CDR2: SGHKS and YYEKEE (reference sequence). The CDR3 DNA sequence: TGTGCCAGCAGCCCTAGCGGACTTCAACGAAACACCATATATTTT. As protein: CASSPSGLQRNTIYF.

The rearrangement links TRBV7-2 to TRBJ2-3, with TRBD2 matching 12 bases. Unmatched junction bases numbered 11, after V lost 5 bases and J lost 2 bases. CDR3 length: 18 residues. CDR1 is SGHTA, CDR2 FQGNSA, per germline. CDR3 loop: CASSPVGTSGSPTDTQYF. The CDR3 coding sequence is TGTGCCAGCAGCCCAGTAGGGACTAGCGGGTCACCCACAGATACGCAGTATTTT. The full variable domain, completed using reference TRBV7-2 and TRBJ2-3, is GAGVSQSPSNKVTEKGKDVELRCDPISGHTALYWYRQSLGQGLEFLIYFQGNSAPDKSGLPSDRFSAERTGGSVSTLTIQRTQQEDSAVYLCASSPVGTSGSPTDTQYFGPGTRLTVL.

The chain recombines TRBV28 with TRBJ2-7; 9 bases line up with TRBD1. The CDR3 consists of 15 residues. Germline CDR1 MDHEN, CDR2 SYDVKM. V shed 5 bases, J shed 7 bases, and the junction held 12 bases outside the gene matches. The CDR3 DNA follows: TGTGCCAGCAGTCCCCTAGGGACAGGGCCCCGGGAGCAGTACTTC. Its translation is CASSPLGTGPREQYF.

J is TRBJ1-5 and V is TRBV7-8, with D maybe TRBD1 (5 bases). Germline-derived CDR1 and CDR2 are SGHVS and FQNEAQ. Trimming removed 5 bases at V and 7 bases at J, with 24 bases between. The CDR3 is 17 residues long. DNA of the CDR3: TGTGCCAGCAGCCAATCTGTCACCTCAGGGTTCGGGCAGCCCCAGCATTTT. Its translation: CASSQSVTSGFGQPQHF. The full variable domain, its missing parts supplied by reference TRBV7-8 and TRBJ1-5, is GAGVSQSPRYKVAKRGQDVALRCDPISGHVSLFWYQQALGQGPEFLTYFQNEAQLDKSGLPSDRFFAERPEGSVSTLKIQRTQQEDSAVYLCASSQSVTSGFGQPQHFGDGTRLSIL.

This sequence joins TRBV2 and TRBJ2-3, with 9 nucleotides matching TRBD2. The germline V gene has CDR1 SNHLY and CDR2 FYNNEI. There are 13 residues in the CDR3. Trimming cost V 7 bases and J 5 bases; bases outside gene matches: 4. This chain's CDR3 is CASISGSGDTQYF. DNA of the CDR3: TGTGCCAGCATTAGCGGGAGCGGAGATACGCAGTATTTT. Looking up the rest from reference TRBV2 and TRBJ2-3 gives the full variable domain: EPEVTQTPSHQVTQMGQEVILRCVPISNHLYFYWYRQILGQKVEFLVSFYNNEISEKSEIFDDQFSVERPDGSNFTLKIRSTKLEDSAMYFCASISGSGDTQYFGPGTRLTVL.

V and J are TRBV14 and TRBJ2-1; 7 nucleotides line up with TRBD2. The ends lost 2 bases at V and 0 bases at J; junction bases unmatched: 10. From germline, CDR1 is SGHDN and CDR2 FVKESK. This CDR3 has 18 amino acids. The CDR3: CASSQTAYGEGSYNEQFF. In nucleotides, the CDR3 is TGTGCCAGCAGCCAAACTGCTTACGGGGAGGGCTCCTACAATGAGCAGTTCTTC.

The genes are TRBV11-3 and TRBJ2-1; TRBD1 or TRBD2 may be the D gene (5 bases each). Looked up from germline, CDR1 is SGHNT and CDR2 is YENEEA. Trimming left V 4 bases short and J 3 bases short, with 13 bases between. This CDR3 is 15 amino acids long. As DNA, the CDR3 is TGTGCCAGCAGCTCCCCGGGGCGGAACTACAATGAGCAGTTCTTC. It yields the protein CASSSPGRNYNEQFF.

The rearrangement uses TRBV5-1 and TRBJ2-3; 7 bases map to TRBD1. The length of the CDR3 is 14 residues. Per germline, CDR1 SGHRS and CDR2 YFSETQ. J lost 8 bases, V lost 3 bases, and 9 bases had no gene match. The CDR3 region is CASSYTGVAGTQYF. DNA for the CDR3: TGCGCCAGCAGCTACACAGGGGTCGCAGGTACGCAGTATTTT. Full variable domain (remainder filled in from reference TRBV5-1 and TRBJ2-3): KAGVTQTPRYLIKTRGQQVTLSCSPISGHRSVSWYQQTPGQGLQFLFEYFSETQRNKGNFPGRFSGRQFSNSRSEMNVSTLELGDSALYLCASSYTGVAGTQYFGPGTRLTVL.

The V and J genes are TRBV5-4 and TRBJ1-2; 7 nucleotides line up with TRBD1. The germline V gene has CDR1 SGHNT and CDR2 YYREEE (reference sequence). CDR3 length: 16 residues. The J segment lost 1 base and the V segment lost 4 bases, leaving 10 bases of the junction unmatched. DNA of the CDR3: TGTGCCAGCAGCAACCCCCCGGGACAGCTTAACTATGGCTACACCTTC. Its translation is CASSNPPGQLNYGYTF.

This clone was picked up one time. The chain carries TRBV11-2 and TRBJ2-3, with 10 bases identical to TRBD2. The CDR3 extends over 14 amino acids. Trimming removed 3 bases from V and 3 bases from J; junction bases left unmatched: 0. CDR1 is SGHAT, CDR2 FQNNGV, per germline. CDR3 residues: CASSLGLATDTQYF. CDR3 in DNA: TGTGCCAGCAGCTTGGGACTAGCGACAGATACGCAGTATTTT.

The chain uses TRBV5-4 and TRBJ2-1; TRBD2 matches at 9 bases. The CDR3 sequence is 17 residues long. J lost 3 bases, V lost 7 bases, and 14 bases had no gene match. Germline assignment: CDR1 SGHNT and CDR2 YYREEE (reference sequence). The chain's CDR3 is CASGPSAGGSIYNEQFF. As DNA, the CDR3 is TGTGCCAGCGGCCCATCAGCGGGAGGATCAATCTACAATGAGCAGTTCTTC.

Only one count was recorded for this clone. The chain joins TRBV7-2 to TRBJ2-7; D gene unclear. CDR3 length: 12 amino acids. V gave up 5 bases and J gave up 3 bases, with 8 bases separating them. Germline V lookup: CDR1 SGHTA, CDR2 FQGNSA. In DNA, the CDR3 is TGTGCCAGCAGCCCCCGCTTCTACGAGCAGTACTTC. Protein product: CASSPRFYEQYF.

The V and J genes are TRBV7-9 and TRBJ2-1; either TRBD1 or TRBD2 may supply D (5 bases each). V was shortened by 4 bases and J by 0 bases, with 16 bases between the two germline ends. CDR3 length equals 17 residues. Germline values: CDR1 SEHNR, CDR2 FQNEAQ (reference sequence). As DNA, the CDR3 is TGTGCCAGCAGCTGGACCGGGGCGTCAAGCTCCTACAATGAGCAGTTCTTC. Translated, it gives CASSWTGASSSYNEQFF.

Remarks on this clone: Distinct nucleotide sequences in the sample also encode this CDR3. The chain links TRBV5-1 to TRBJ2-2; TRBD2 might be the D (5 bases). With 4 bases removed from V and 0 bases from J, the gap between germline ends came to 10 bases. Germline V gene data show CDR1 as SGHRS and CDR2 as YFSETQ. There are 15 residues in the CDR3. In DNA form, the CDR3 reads TGCGCCAGCAGCCCGACTACCGCGAACACCGGGGAGCTGTTTTTT. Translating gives CASSPTTANTGELFF.

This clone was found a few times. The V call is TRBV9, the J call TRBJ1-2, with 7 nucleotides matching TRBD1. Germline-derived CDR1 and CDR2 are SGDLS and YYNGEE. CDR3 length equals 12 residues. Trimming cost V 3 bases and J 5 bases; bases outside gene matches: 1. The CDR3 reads CASSAGGYGYTF. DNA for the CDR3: TGTGCCAGCAGCGCAGGGGGGTATGGCTACACCTTC.